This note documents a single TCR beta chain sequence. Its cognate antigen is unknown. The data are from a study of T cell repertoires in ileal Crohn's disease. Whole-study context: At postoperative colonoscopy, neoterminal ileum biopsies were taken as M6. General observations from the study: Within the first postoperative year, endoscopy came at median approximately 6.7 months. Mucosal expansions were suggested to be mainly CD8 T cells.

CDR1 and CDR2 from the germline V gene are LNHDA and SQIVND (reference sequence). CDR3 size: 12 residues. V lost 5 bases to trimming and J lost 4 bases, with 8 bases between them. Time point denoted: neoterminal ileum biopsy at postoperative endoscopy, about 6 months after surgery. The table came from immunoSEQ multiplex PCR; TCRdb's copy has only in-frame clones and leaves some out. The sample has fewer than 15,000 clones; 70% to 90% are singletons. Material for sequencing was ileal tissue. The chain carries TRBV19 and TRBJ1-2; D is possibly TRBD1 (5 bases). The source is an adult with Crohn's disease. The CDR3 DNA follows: TGTGCCAGTAGTGAAGACAGCTATGGCTACACCTTC. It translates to CASSEDSYGYTF.